The T cell receptor (beta chain) under discussion was sequenced for a study of T cells in Graves' hyperthyroidism and ophthalmopathy. Deletions cut 0 bases from V and 9 bases from J, with 13 bases between. CDR3 length: 14 residues. Germline CDR1 is SGDLS and CDR2 is YYNGEE. TCR beta CDR3 region amplification was performed from RNA transcripts. First-round RT-PCR with HTBI primers amplified the TCR CDR3 region. Using its own MiXCR run on the multiplex PCR reads, TCRdb lists one record per CDR3 protein. The sample holds nearly 600,000 distinct CDR3 sequences, 13% to 15% seen once. In regard to this clonotype: The antigen remains unidentified.

Whole-study results and caveats: Most expanded thyroid clonotypes above 0.001 recurred in blood.

This receptor was obtained from a woman aged 18-29 years with Graves' ophthalmopathy. The sample comprised blood. The J gene is TRBJ2-1, the V gene TRBV9, with D hard to call. The CDR3 DNA is TGTGCCAGCAGCGTAGACAGCGTTGATAGTGAGCAGTTCTTC. This gives the protein CASSVDSVDSEQFF.